These 17 T cell receptor beta chains originate from one sample sequenced in a study of tumor-infiltrating lymphocytes in primary liver carcinoma. A primer in the constant region served to generate TCR beta cDNA from approximately 500 ng of total RNA. TCR beta libraries came from three nested multiplex PCR rounds using slightly modified ARM-PCR. TRBV1-TRBV30 forward primers paired with a C-beta reverse primer were used in the first two PCR rounds, which ran 9 to 10 cycles each. MiXCR, run by TCRdb on the multiplex PCR reads, gives a single entry per CDR3 protein. The sample has approximately 320,000 distinct CDR3 sequences, 58% seen once. Germline DNA was also extracted, with blood RNA taken from unsorted whole blood. Specimen: peripheral blood. The origin of the receptors is a young woman with primary liver carcinoma and hepatitis B virus infection.

As for this clonotype: The junction differs from germline at one of its ends, possibly a read error. The chain is built from TRBV5-6 and TRBJ2-1; D call uncertain. This CDR3 has 14 residues. The V gene's germline CDR1 is SGHDT and CDR2 YYEEEE. The CDR3 DNA reads TGTGCCAGCGGCTTTATCGTCGGGTACAATGAGCAGTTCTTC. This gives the protein CASGFIVGYNEQFF. Full variable domain (missing parts from reference TRBV5-6 and TRBJ2-1): DAGVTQSPTHLIKTRGQQVTLRCSPKSGHDTVSWYQQALGQGPQFIFQYYEEEERQRGNFPDRFSGHQFPNYSSELNVNALLLGDSALYLCASGFIVGYNEQFFGPGTRLTVL.

This sequence joins TRBV28 and TRBJ2-7, with 9 bases lining up with TRBD2. The CDR3 loop spans 14 amino acids. Germline V lookup: CDR1 MDHEN, CDR2 SYDVKM. V lost 11 bases to trimming and J lost 2 bases; unmatched junction nucleotides: 10. In nucleotides, the CDR3 is TGTGCCCTGTCATCTAGCGGGATTCCCTACGAGCAGTACTTC. Amino acids: CALSSSGIPYEQYF. Using reference TRBV28 and TRBJ2-7 for the parts outside the CDR3, the full variable domain is DVKVTQSSRYLVKRTGEKVFLECVQDMDHENMFWYRQDPGLGLRLIYFSYDVKMKEKGDIPEGYSVSREKKERFSLILESASTNQTSMYLCALSSSGIPYEQYFGPGTRLTVT.

The chain carries TRBV7-9 and TRBJ2-1; D possibly matches TRBD1 or TRBD2 (5 bases each). The CDR3 contains 13 residues. The germline V and J ends were trimmed by 0 bases and 16 bases, with 16 bases remaining between them. Germline values: CDR1 SEHNR, CDR2 FQNEAQ (reference sequence). The CDR3 loop reads CASSLAGARDAFF. In nucleotides, the CDR3 is TGTGCCAGCAGCTTAGCGGGTGCCCGGGACGCCTTCTTC.

To note about this clonotype: A read error is possible here, since a much larger clone lies one base away. This rearrangement joins TRBV29-1 to TRBJ2-3; 11 nucleotides line up with TRBD2. Germline V lookup: CDR1 SQVTM, CDR2 ANQGSEA. The CDR3 extends over 14 amino acids. CDR3 region: CSGTGTSGRDTQFF. The CDR3 DNA follows: TGCAGCGGCACCGGGACTAGCGGAAGAGATACGCAGTTTTTT.

The CDR3 loop is CASAKAGDWTQYF. For the CDR3, the DNA is TGTGCCAGCGCGAAAGCGGGAGACTGGACCCAGTACTTC. The rearrangement joins TRBV28 to TRBJ2-5; 8 nucleotides agree with TRBD2. Per germline, CDR1 MDHEN and CDR2 SYDVKM. With 8 bases clipped from V and 7 bases from J, the junction kept 9 bases outside the gene matches. CDR3 size: 13 residues.

Notes on this clonotype: Mismatch with germline at one junction end may stem from a read error. This rearrangement joins TRBV5-6 to TRBJ2-5, with D uncertain. This CDR3 is built from 16 residues. In germline, CDR1 is SGHDT, CDR2 YYEEEE. CDR3 in DNA: TGTGCCAGCAGCCAACCTTATAGAGACGCTCAAGAGATCCAGTACTTC. It translates to CASSQPYRDAQEIQYF.

This rearrangement joins TRBV28 to TRBJ2-7; 14 nucleotides agree with TRBD2. The CDR3 is 15 residues long. Per germline, CDR1 MDHEN and CDR2 SYDVKM. Unmatched junction bases numbered 7, after V lost 7 bases and J lost 5 bases. This CDR3 is CASTHGTSGRDEQYF. The CDR3 nucleotides read TGTGCCAGCACCCACGGGACTAGCGGGAGAGACGAGCAGTACTTC.

A word on this clonotype: The junction departs from germline at one end; a sequencing error may be responsible. J is TRBJ1-2 and V is TRBV4-3; no reliable D call. The germline V gene has CDR1 LGHNA and CDR2 YSLEER. The length of the CDR3 is 14 residues. This chain's CDR3 is CASSAGLEIYGYIF. Written as DNA, the CDR3 is TGCGCCAGCAGTGCTGGGTTGGAGATCTATGGCTACATCTTC.

The chain combines TRBV7-9 with TRBJ1-2; TRBD1 matches at 12 bases. Germline trimming cut 0 bases from V and 3 bases from J; bases unmatched to any gene: 11. The CDR3 has 19 residues. The germline V gene has CDR1 SEHNR and CDR2 FQNEAQ (reference sequence). The CDR3 bases are TGTGCCAGCAGCTTAGCTCGAGGGACAGGGGGCGCGGACTACTATGGCTACACCTTC. It translates to CASSLARGTGGADYYGYTF.

Turning to this clonotype: At one end the junction does not follow the germline gene, possibly because of a read error. The CDR3 nucleotides are TGTACCAGCAGCTTGCGCGCGGGAGGGGGCGGTGTAGGTGAGCAGTTCTTC. Translated: CTSSLRAGGGGVGEQFF. V is TRBV11-2 and J is TRBJ2-1; TRBD2 matches at 9 bases. Germline V CDR1 and CDR2: SGHAT, FQNNGV. The CDR3 extends over 17 amino acids.

The genes are TRBV7-8 and TRBJ1-6; D is ambiguous. V shed 1 base and J shed 13 bases, with 8 bases lying between them. Germline V gene sequence: CDR1 SGHVS, CDR2 FQNEAQ. CDR3 size: 12 residues. The CDR3 spells CASSLERSPLHF. The DNA of the CDR3 is TGTGCCAGCAGCTTAGAAAGAAGCCCCCTCCACTTT.

With regard to this clonotype: One junction end disagrees with the germline gene, perhaps due to a read error. The gene calls are TRBV6-6 and TRBJ2-2; D assignment may be TRBD1 or TRBD2 (5 bases each). The CDR3 loop spans 17 amino acids. Germline V gene sequence: CDR1 MNHNY, CDR2 SVGAGI (reference sequence). The CDR3 DNA sequence: TGTGTCAGCATCCCCCAGGTGGGGGAGCAGAACACCGGGGAGCTGTTTTTT. It encodes CVSIPQVGEQNTGELFF.

As concerns this clonotype: This clone may be a read error of a much larger clone one base away. The V call is TRBV6-1, the J call TRBJ1-1, with D possibly being TRBD1 (5 bases). The V and J ends lost 7 bases and 12 bases respectively, with 18 bases between them. CDR3 length equals 12 residues. CDR1 and CDR2 (germline): MNHNS, SASEGT. The CDR3 protein is CASTLMRGVTFF. The CDR3 nucleotides read TGTGCCAGCACCTTAATGAGGGGTGTGACTTTCTTT.

This clonotype was picked up a small number of times. This chain uses TRBV12-3 or TRBV12-4 with TRBJ2-3; D possibly corresponds to TRBD2 (5 bases). The CDR3 totals 17 residues. V gave up 5 bases and J gave up 2 bases, with 20 bases separating them. The CDR3 loop is CASSNPRGGLDTDTQYF. CDR3 DNA sequence: TGTGCCAGCAGTAACCCCCGGGGTGGGCTAGACACAGATACGCAGTATTTT.

This clonotype was counted only a few times. Germline is not matched at one junction end, which may reflect a read error. The gene calls are TRBV6-2 or TRBV6-3 and TRBJ2-7, with D possibly matching TRBD1 (5 bases). The germline gives CDR1 MNHEY, CDR2 SVGEGT. The CDR3 is made up of 16 amino acids. CDR3 DNA: TGTGCCTGCAGACAAAAGGGCCTGGGGCAGCCCTACGAGCAGTACTTC. Encoded protein: CACRQKGLGQPYEQYF.

The rearrangement links TRBV6-6 to TRBJ1-1; TRBD1 might be the D (5 bases). CDR1 is MNHNY, CDR2 SVGAGI, per germline (reference sequence). The CDR3 extends over 17 amino acids. Trimming left V 0 bases short and J 1 base short, with 15 bases between. The DNA for the CDR3 is TGTGCCAGCAGTTACTCGATGGAGACAGCGTCGAACACTGAAGCTTTCTTT. Translating it yields CASSYSMETASNTEAFF.

In the case of this clonotype: A much larger clone lies one base from this, so it may be a read error. The V gene is TRBV6-2 or TRBV6-3, the J gene TRBJ2-3; the D call may be TRBD1 or TRBD2 (5 bases each). The germline gives CDR1 MNHEY, CDR2 SVGEGT. The CDR3 runs to 11 residues. V gave up 10 bases and J gave up 13 bases, with 18 bases separating them. The CDR3 nucleotides read TGTGCCAACAGCGTTGGGGGAATCAAGTATTTT. It specifies CANSVGGIKYF.